This record looks at one TCR beta chain sequence and its context. The data are from a study of T cell changes during pregnancy in multiple sclerosis. Method: immunoSEQ multiplex PCR; TCRdb's copy keeps in-frame clones and lacks some. The sample contains some 80,000 clones, about 90% of which appear only once. Germline values: CDR1 SGHTA, CDR2 FQGNSA. The CDR3 extends over 16 amino acids. V lost 1 base, J lost 0 bases, and 12 bases lay in between. V and J are TRBV7-2 and TRBJ1-2; no clear D. The receptor comes from a female donor in good health, enrolled as a control in a pregnancy study. The sequencing used peripheral blood, collected in the first trimester of pregnancy. In DNA, the CDR3 is TGTGCCAGCAGCTTAGGCCGCGGGCCAGCTAACTATGGCTACACCTTC. As protein: CASSLGRGPANYGYTF.